This TCR beta chain is from a study of cytotoxic CD8 clonotypes in ibrutinib-treated CLL. Note on this clone: What it binds is unknown.

The J segment lost 4 bases and the V segment lost 4 bases, leaving 7 bases of the junction unmatched. The CDR3 extends over 16 amino acids. Germline V lookup: CDR1 SGHNT, CDR2 YYREEE (reference sequence). About 2.2 micrograms of genomic DNA (from cryopreserved PBMCs) were used for TCR beta libraries. Study results and limitations: Clonality (at baseline) was higher than in age-matched healthy donors and tracked circulating CD8+ T-cell counts.

Some clones are missing from TCRdb's copy, which holds only in-frame ones; the method was immunoSEQ multiplex PCR. The table lists 200,000 or so clones, more than 65% of them singletons. The sequence derives from a human donor with chronic lymphocytic leukemia. The chain couples TRBV5-4 to TRBJ2-1; 11 bases are a match to TRBD2. Sample: PBMCs, taken after 12 months of ibrutinib treatment. CDR3 protein: CASSPGTSGTYNEQFF. For the CDR3, the DNA is TGTGCCAGCAGCCCAGGGACTAGCGGAACTTACAATGAGCAGTTCTTC.